The 8 T cell receptor beta chains reported below all come from one sample, sequenced in a study of human T cells and chemical hapten exposure. MiXCR was run by TCRdb on the RACE reads, yielding one entry per CDR3 protein. This table has approximately 97,000 distinct CDR3 sequences, about 10% appearing once. The time point here: healthy volunteer bleed at 2 weeks. Sequencing started from total RNA isolated from unfractionated whole blood. Sequenced sample: whole blood. The source of these receptors is a female donor in good health. Some clones in this sample may be carry-over from other donors' samples.

The rearrangement uses TRBV12-3 or TRBV12-4 and TRBJ2-1, with D unresolved. This CDR3 region has 15 residues. Trimming shortened V by 4 bases and J by 6 bases, and 16 bases separated the two germline ends. In nucleotides, the CDR3 is TGTGCCAGCAGTTCGCCCGGTGGGGATAGCAATGAGCAGTTCTTC. The encoded protein is CASSSPGGDSNEQFF.

About this clonotype: This is likely a read error, given that the CDR3 carries no conserved phenylalanine or tryptophan at its end. The V call is TRBV6-5, the J call TRBJ2-3; the D is unclear. From germline, CDR1 is MNHEY and CDR2 SVGAGI. The V and J ends lost 4 bases and 4 bases respectively, with 9 bases between them. The CDR3 spans 13 residues. CDR3 sequence reads: CASSFNSADTQYS. As DNA, the CDR3 is TGTGCCAGCAGTTTCAACTCGGCAGATACGCAGTATTCT.

This clonotype was counted only a few times. The chain employs TRBV6-6 and TRBJ1-5; the D is unclear. The CDR3 loop spans 15 amino acids. The V gene's germline CDR1 is MNHNY and CDR2 SVGAGI (reference sequence). The ends were cut back, 0 bases at V and 7 bases at J, with 13 bases in the middle. CDR3 bases: TGTGCCAGCAGTTACTCCGGTGCCGCCGGGCAGCCCCAGCATTTT. Protein: CASSYSGAAGQPQHF.

J is TRBJ2-1 and V is TRBV5-1; possible D gene TRBD2, 5 bases. The CDR3 has 15 amino acids. V lost 7 bases, J lost 12 bases, and 26 bases lay in between. The germline V gene has CDR1 SGHRS and CDR2 YFSETQ. The CDR3 DNA follows: TGCGCCAGCCGACCTTACGGCCTGGAGAAGGCGGGGCAGTTCTTC. Its translation is CASRPYGLEKAGQFF.

This chain uses TRBV7-9 with TRBJ2-7, with a weak D call TRBD2 (6 bases). V gave up 4 bases and J gave up 3 bases, with 10 bases separating them. The germline V gene encodes CDR1 SEHNR and CDR2 FQNEAQ (reference sequence). The CDR3 is 13 residues long. CDR3 region: CASSSAGFYEQYF. The CDR3 nucleotides read TGTGCCAGCAGCTCGGCGGGATTCTACGAGCAGTACTTC.

This clonotype was observed many times. This chain links TRBV20-1 with TRBJ1-5; the D is unclear. V lost 3 bases and J 0 bases, leaving 6 bases between the germline ends. The germline gives CDR1 DFQATT, CDR2 SNEGSKA (reference sequence). This CDR3 has 13 residues. CDR3 sequence reads: CSASKNSNQPQHF. CDR3 in DNA: TGCAGTGCTAGCAAAAATAGCAATCAGCCCCAGCATTTT.

The sample holds many counts of this clonotype. The J gene is TRBJ1-2, the V gene TRBV6-1, with D perhaps matching TRBD1 (5 bases). Trimming left V 7 bases short and J 0 bases short, with 15 bases between. The germline V gene has CDR1 MNHNS and CDR2 SASEGT. This CDR3 contains 15 residues. This CDR3 reads CASIQTGEANYGYTF. CDR3 coding DNA: TGTGCCAGCATTCAGACGGGGGAGGCTAACTATGGCTACACCTTC.

V is TRBV2 and J is TRBJ1-5; D unresolved. Trimming stripped 3 bases from V and 4 bases from J, with 4 bases between. The CDR3 sequence is 12 residues long. Germline assignment: CDR1 SNHLY and CDR2 FYNNEI. The CDR3 loop reads CASSEANQPQHF. In DNA form, the CDR3 reads TGTGCCAGCAGTGAGGCAAATCAGCCCCAGCATTTT.